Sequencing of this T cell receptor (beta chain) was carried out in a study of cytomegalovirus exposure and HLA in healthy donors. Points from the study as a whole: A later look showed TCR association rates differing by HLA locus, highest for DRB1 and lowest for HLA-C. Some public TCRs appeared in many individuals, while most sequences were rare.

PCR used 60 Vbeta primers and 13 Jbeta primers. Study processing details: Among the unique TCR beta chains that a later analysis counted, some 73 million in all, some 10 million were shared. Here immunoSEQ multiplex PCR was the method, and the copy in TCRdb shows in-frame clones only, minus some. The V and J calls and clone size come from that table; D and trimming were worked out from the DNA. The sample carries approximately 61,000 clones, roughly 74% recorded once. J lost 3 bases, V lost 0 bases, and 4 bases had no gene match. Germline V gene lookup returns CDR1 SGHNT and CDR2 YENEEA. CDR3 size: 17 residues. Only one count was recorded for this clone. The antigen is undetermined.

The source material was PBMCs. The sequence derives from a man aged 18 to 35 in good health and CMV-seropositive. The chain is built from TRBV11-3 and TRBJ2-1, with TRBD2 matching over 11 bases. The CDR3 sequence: CASSLDTGLADYNEQFF. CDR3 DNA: TGTGCCAGCAGCTTAGACACGGGACTAGCGGACTACAATGAGCAGTTCTTC.